This TCR beta chain originates from a study of PD-L1 blockade in urothelial cancer. On the study more broadly: In about 2014, patients got going on atezolizumab, taking 1,200 mg intravenously every 3 weeks.

This clone was recorded a few times. Germline CDR1 SGHVS, CDR2 FQNEAQ. The CDR3 extends over 14 amino acids. The V and J ends lost 5 bases and 5 bases respectively, with 16 bases between them. Every PCR received spiked-in synthetic TCR analog templates. The repertoire was sequenced with immunoSEQ multiplex PCR; TCRdb's copy has only in-frame clones and lacks some. The sample shows some 20,000 clones, 85% to 90% of them seen only once. The input for sequencing was PBMCs, taken around atezolizumab (anti-PD-L1) treatment. The sequence was obtained from a middle-aged man with urothelial cancer. This chain links TRBV7-8 with TRBJ2-7; TRBD2 might be the D (7 bases). CDR3 coding DNA: TGTGCCAGCAGCCAAGGGGGGGCGAACCACGAGCAGTACTTC. Its translation is CASSQGGANHEQYF.